What follows are 16 T cell receptor beta chains derived from one specimen sequenced in a study of CD8+ T cells in alopecia areata. Extracted RNA was reverse transcribed, and the resulting cDNA served as sequencing template. Using immunoSEQ multiplex PCR, the repertoire was profiled, and TCRdb retains in-frame clones only, with some absent. This sample yields 95,000 to 110,000 clones, of which 55% are seen a single time; about 8.8% belongs to the top ten. Sequenced input: CD4+ T cells sorted from blood. These receptors came from a human donor in good health.

The chain links TRBV5-1 to TRBJ2-4; D is possibly TRBD1 (6 bases). This CDR3 spans 14 amino acids. CDR1 is SGHRS, CDR2 YFSETQ, per germline. The V end lost 2 bases, the J end lost 6 bases, and 12 bases lay between the germline ends. The CDR3 sequence is CASSFTGGGNIQYF. The CDR3 coding sequence is TGCGCCAGCAGCTTTACTGGGGGCGGAAACATTCAGTACTTC.

This sequence joins TRBV30 and TRBJ2-5, with D perhaps being TRBD1 or TRBD2 (5 bases each). The CDR3 is 15 residues long. Between the trimmed V and J ends, which lost 1 base and 7 bases, there was a span of 19 bases. Germline loops: CDR1 GTSNPN, CDR2 SVGIG (reference sequence). The CDR3, as DNA: TGTGCCTGGAGTGCTGGGACCCTGGCCTGGGGGACCCAGTACTTC. Amino acid sequence: CAWSAGTLAWGTQYF.

The table lists this clone with a count of one. Distinct nucleotide sequences in the sample also encode this CDR3. The V and J genes are TRBV29-1 and TRBJ1-1, with D uncertain. The ends were cut back, 5 bases at V and 2 bases at J, with 9 bases in the middle. The CDR3 sequence is 12 residues long. The V gene's germline CDR1 is SQVTM and CDR2 ANQGSEA. Here the CDR3 reads CSVRDLNTEAFF. CDR3 nucleotide sequence: TGCAGCGTTAGAGATTTAAACACTGAAGCTTTCTTT.

This clone was observed a few times. This chain connects TRBV7-2 to TRBJ2-5; either TRBD1 or TRBD2 may supply D (6 bases each). This CDR3 is 15 amino acids long. V was cut by 8 bases and J by 2 bases, with 18 bases left in between. Germline V gene lookup returns CDR1 SGHTA and CDR2 FQGNSA. In DNA form, the CDR3 reads TGTGCCAGCCTTCTTTCGGGGGCGGGACAAGAGACCCAGTACTTC. This codes for CASLLSGAGQETQYF.

The V call is TRBV25-1, the J call TRBJ2-7; 7 bases map to TRBD1. With 2 bases clipped from V and 2 bases from J, the junction kept 6 bases outside the gene matches. This CDR3 has 15 amino acids. Germline V gene lookup returns CDR1 MGHDK and CDR2 SYGVNS. CDR3 sequence: CASSEIGDRAYEQYF. CDR3 in DNA: TGTGCCAGCAGTGAAATTGGGGACAGAGCCTACGAGCAGTACTTC.

The V call is TRBV4-3, the J call TRBJ1-4, with D unclear. V lost 1 base, J lost 4 bases, and 10 bases lay in between. The length of the CDR3 is 15 residues. Germline lookup yields CDR1 LGHNA and CDR2 YSLEER. CDR3 nucleotide sequence: TGCGCCAGCAGCCAAGCATCGAGTGGTAATGAAAAACTGTTTTTT. Amino acid sequence: CASSQASSGNEKLFF.

The chain employs TRBV30 and TRBJ1-6; 8 nucleotides match TRBD1. V shed 0 bases and J 10 bases; nucleotides not matched to a gene: 5. Germline V gives CDR1 GTSNPN, CDR2 SVGIG (reference sequence). The CDR3 is made up of 14 amino acids. In nucleotides, the CDR3 is TGTGCCTGGAGTGTGAGGACAGGGAGATCACCCCTCCACTTT. Protein: CAWSVRTGRSPLHF.

The DNA of the CDR3 is TGTGCCAGCAGTCAGGGAAAGGCCTATAATTCACCCCTCCACTTT. This gives the protein CASSQGKAYNSPLHF. The rearrangement links TRBV25-1 to TRBJ1-6, with TRBD1 as a possible D gene (5 bases). Germline V CDR1 and CDR2: MGHDK, SYGVNS. Trimming shortened V by 5 bases and J by 2 bases, and 10 bases separated the two germline ends. CDR3 size: 15 residues.

This chain connects TRBV19 to TRBJ1-1, with 8 positions matching TRBD1. V gave up 5 bases and J gave up 4 bases; unmatched junction bases: 6. Germline CDR1 LNHDA, CDR2 SQIVND (reference sequence). The CDR3 runs to 14 residues. The CDR3 DNA reads as TGTGCCAGTAGTGGACAGGGAGGAGGCACTGAAGCTTTCTTT. It is translated as CASSGQGGGTEAFF.

This clone was recorded a few times. Here the CDR3 reads CAWSEGGGADTQYF. The DNA of the CDR3 is TGTGCCTGGAGTGAAGGAGGGGGCGCGGATACGCAGTATTTT. This sequence joins TRBV30 and TRBJ2-3, with a possible D match to TRBD1 (7 bases). Germline V gene data show CDR1 as GTSNPN and CDR2 as SVGIG (reference sequence). There are 14 residues in the CDR3. The V and J ends lost 1 base and 6 bases respectively, with 14 bases between them.

The gene calls are TRBV19 and TRBJ1-5; 9 positions match TRBD1. The CDR3 is made up of 17 amino acids. V lost 1 base and J lost 1; bases outside the gene matches: 5. CDR1 is LNHDA, CDR2 SQIVND, per germline (reference sequence). CDR3 protein: CASSIARTGVSNQPQHF. The CDR3 DNA reads TGTGCCAGTAGTATAGCCCGGACAGGGGTGAGCAATCAGCCCCAGCATTTT. The variable domain in full, completed from reference TRBV19 and TRBJ1-5, reads DGGITQSPKYLFRKEGQNVTLSCEQNLNHDAMYWYRQDPGQGLRLIYYSQIVNDFQKGDIAEGYSVSREKKESFPLTVTSAQKNPTAFYLCASSIARTGVSNQPQHFGDGTRLSIL.

This clone was observed a handful of times. The genes are TRBV5-6 and TRBJ1-2; D ambiguous. The germline gives CDR1 SGHDT, CDR2 YYEEEE. This CDR3 is 11 amino acids long. V was cut by 5 bases and J by 1 base, with 3 bases left in between. Here the CDR3 DNA reads TGTGCCAGCAGAAATAACTATGGCTACACCTTC. Encoded protein: CASRNNYGYTF.

A word on this clone: This CDR3 is also generated by other DNA sequences in the sample. The V call is TRBV7-2, the J call TRBJ2-5, with D uncertain. The CDR3 is 12 residues long. V lost 5 bases, J lost 0 bases, and 4 bases lay in between. Germline V gene sequence: CDR1 SGHTA, CDR2 FQGNSA. CDR3 sequence: CASSLYQETQYF. CDR3 coding DNA: TGTGCCAGCAGCCTGTACCAAGAGACCCAGTACTTC.

The chain couples TRBV27 to TRBJ1-1, with a weak D call TRBD1 (5 bases). V lost 5 bases and J 10 bases, leaving 14 bases between the germline ends. The CDR3 is 12 amino acids. CDR1 and CDR2 (germline): MNHEY, SMNVEV (reference sequence). DNA for the CDR3: TGTGCCAGCAGTCTCACGGGGCCCCGAGCTTTCTTT. This sequence encodes CASSLTGPRAFF.

This clone was observed a handful of times. The chain couples TRBV5-1 to TRBJ2-5; D is ambiguous. V was trimmed by 4 bases and J by 0 bases, leaving 13 bases between them. The CDR3 contains 15 residues. Germline CDR1 reads SGHRS; CDR2 reads YFSETQ. For the CDR3, the DNA is TGCGCCAGCAGCCCCTGGGGTCTAGACCAAGAGACCCAGTACTTC. Protein product: CASSPWGLDQETQYF.

This chain uses TRBV30 with TRBJ1-1; D perhaps matches TRBD1 (5 bases). V lost 4 bases, J lost 0 bases, and 15 bases lay in between. The germline CDR1 and CDR2 sequences are GTSNPN and SVGIG (reference sequence). The CDR3 spans 15 residues. The CDR3 region has the DNA TGTGCCTGGAATCGCCAGCAGGGCATGAACACTGAAGCTTTCTTT. This codes for CAWNRQQGMNTEAFF. The variable domain in full, with the rest retrieved from reference TRBV30 and TRBJ1-1, is SQTIHQWPATLVQPVGSPLSLECTVEGTSNPNLYWYRQAAGRGLQLLFYSVGIGQISSEVPQNLSASRPQDRQFILSSKKLLLSDSGFYLCAWNRQQGMNTEAFFGQGTRLTVV.